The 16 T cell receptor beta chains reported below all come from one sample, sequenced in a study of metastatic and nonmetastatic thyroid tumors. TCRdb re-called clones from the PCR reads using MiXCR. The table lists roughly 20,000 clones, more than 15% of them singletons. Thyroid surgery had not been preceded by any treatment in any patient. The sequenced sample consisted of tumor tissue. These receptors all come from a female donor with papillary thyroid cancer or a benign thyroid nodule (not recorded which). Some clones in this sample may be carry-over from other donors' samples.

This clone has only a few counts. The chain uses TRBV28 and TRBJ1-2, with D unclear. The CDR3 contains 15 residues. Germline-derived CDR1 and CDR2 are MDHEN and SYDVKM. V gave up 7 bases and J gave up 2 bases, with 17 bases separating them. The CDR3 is CASITFPTTNYGYTF. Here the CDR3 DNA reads TGTGCCAGCATAACCTTCCCGACGACCAACTATGGCTACACCTTC.

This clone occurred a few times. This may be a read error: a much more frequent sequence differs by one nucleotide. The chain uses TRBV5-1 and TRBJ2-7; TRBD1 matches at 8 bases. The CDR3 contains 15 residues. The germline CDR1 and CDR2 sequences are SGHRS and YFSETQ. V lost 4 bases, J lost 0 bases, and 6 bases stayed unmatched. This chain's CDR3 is CASSLDRVHSYEQYF. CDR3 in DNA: TGCGCCAGCAGCCTGGACAGGGTCCACTCCTACGAGCAGTACTTC.

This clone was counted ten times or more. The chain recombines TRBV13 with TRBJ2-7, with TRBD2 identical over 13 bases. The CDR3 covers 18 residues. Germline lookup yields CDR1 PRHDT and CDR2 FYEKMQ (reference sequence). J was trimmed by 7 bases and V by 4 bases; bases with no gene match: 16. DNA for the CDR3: TGTGCCAGCAGCTCCGACTCTCCGGGACTAGCGGGAAGGGGGGAGCAGTACTTC. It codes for CASSSDSPGLAGRGEQYF.

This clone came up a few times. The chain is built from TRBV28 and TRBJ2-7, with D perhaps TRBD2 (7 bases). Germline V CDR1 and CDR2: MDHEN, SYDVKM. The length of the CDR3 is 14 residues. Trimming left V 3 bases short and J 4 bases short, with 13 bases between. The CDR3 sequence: CASSLGSGTYEQYF. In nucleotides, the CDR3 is TGTGCCAGCAGTTTGGGAAGCGGGACATACGAGCAGTACTTC.

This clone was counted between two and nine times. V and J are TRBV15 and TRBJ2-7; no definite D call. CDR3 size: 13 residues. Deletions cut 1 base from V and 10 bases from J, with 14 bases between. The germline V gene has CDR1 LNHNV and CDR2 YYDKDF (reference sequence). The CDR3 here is CATSRVGARDQYF. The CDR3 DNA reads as TGTGCCACCAGCAGAGTGGGTGCGCGAGATCAGTACTTC.

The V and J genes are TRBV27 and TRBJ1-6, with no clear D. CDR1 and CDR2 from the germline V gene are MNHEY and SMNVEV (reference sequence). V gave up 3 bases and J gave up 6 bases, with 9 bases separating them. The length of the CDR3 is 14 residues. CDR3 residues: CASSLMDGNSPLHF. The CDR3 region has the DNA TGTGCCAGCAGTTTGATGGACGGTAATTCACCCCTCCACTTT.

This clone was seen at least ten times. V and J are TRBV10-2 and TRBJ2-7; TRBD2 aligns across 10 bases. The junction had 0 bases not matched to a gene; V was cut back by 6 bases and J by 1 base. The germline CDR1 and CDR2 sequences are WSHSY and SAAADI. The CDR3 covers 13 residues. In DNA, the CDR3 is TGCGCCAGCAGAGCGGGGGGGTCCTACGAGCAGTACTTC. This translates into CASRAGGSYEQYF.

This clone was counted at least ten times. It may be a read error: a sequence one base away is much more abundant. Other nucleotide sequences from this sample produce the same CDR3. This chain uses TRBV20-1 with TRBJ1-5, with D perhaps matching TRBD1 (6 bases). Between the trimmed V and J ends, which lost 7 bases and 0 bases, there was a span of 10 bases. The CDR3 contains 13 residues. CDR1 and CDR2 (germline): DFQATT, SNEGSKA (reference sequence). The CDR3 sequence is CSGTGSSNQPQHF. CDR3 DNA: TGCAGTGGCACAGGGTCTAGCAATCAGCCCCAGCATTTT.

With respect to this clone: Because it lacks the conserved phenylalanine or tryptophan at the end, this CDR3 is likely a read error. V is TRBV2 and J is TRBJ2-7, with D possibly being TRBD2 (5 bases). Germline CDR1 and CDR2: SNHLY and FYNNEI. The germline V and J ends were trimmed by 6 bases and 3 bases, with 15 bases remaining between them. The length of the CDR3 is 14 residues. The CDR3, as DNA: TGTGCCAGCAGGGAGGTTGAGAGCTACTACGAGCAGTACTTG. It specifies CASREVESYYEQYL.

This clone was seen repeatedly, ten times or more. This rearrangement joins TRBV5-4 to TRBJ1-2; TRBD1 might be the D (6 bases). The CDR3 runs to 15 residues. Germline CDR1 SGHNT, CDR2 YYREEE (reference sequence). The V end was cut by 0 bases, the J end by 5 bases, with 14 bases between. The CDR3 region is CASSLDRALHYGYTF. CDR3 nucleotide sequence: TGTGCCAGCAGCTTGGACAGGGCGCTTCATTATGGCTACACCTTC.

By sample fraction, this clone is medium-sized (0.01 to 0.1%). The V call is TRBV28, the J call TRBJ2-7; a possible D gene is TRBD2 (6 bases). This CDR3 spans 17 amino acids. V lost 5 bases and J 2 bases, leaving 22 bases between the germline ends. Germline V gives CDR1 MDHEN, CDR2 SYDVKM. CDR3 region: CASSRLRGGFGPYEQYF. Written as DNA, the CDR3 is TGTGCCAGCAGTCGCCTTCGTGGGGGGTTTGGGCCCTACGAGCAGTACTTC.

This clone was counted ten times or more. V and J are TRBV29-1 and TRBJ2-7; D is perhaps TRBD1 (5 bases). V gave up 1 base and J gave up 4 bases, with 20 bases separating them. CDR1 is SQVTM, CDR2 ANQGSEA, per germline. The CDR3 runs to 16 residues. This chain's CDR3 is CSVEGLDTVPPYEQYF. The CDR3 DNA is TGCAGCGTTGAAGGTTTGGACACTGTTCCACCTTACGAGCAGTACTTC.

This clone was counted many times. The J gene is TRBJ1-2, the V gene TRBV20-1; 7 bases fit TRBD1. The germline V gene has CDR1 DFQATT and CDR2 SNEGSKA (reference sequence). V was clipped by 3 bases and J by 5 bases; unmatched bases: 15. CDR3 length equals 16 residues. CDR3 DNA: TGCAGTGCTAGTGATTCCGGGGCAGGGGGATCTTATGGCTACACCTTC. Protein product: CSASDSGAGGSYGYTF.

Here the CDR3 reads CASSLTEYTVSFF. Written as DNA, the CDR3 is TGTGCCAGCAGCTTAACGGAGTACACTGTGTCTTTCTTT. This chain joins TRBV11-2 and TRBJ1-1; D not resolved. Germline V gene data show CDR1 as SGHAT and CDR2 as FQNNGV. Trimming pared 2 bases from V and 12 bases from J, leaving 16 bases between. This CDR3 has 13 amino acids.

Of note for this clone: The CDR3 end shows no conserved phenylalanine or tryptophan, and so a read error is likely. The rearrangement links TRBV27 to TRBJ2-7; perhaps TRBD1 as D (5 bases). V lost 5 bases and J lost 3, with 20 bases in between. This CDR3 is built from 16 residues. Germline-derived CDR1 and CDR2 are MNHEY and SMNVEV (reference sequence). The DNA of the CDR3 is TGTGCCAGCAGTCCCCTTACGTGGACATGGGGCTACGAGCAGTACCTC. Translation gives CASSPLTWTWGYEQYL.

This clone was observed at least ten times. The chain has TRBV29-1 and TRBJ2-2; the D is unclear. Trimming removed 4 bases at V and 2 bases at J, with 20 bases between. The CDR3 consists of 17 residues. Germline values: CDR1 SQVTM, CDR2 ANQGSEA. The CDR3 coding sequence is TGCAGCGTTGCAGTTAGGACCCGACTTGGTAACACCGGGGAGCTGTTTTTT. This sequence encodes CSVAVRTRLGNTGELFF.